The entry below gives a single T cell receptor beta chain sequence along with its context. What it binds is not known. The data are from a study of shared clonotypes between healthy human individuals. Splitting the CD4+ cells yielded a CD45RA+ naive subset and a CD45RA-negative memory subset. This CDR3 contains 18 residues. CDR1 SGHTA and CDR2 FQGNSA come from the germline V gene. V dropped 5 bases and J dropped 1 base, with 24 bases sitting between them. Study-wide results and caveats: Clonotypes which were not shared had lower generation probabilities than clonotypes that all four donors shared.

Method: immunoSEQ multiplex PCR; TCRdb's copy keeps in-frame clones and lacks some. The sample carries over a million clones, approximately 68% recorded once. This chain joins TRBV7-2 and TRBJ2-7, with a tentative D call TRBD2 (6 bases). Sequencing was carried out using memory CD4+ T cells sorted from blood. Sample subset: CD45RA-negative fraction. The TCR originated in a man in his late teens or twenties in good health. The CDR3 region has the DNA TGTGCCAGCAGCCCGTCCCCCGGGGGACTCACTTCATCCTACGAGCAGTACTTC. Translation gives CASSPSPGGLTSSYEQYF.